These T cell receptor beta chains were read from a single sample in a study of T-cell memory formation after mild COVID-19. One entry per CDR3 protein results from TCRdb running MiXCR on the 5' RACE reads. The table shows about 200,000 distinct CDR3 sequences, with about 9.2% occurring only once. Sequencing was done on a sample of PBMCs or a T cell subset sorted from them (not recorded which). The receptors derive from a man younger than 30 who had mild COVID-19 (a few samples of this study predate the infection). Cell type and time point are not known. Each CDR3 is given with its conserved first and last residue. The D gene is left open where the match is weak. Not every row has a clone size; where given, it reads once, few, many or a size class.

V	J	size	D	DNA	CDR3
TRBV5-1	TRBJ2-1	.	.	TGCGCCAGCAGCTTCCCCGAGTTGGGGATGGGGTCCTACAATGAGCAGTTCTTC	CASSFPELGMGSYNEQFF
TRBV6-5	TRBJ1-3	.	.	TGTGCCAGCAGTTACTCCTATTCTGGAAACACCATATATTTT	CASSYSYSGNTIYF
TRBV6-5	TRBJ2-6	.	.	TGTGCCAGCAGTTACGATGAGGCTGGGGCCAACGTCCTGACTTTC	CASSYDEAGANVLTF
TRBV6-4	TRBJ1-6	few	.	TGTGCCAGCAGTGACTTTACTGGAAGCGGCTCCCTCCACTTT	CASSDFTGSGSLHF
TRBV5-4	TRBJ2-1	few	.	TGTGCCAGCAGCTTGTCCACGGAGGAGCAGTTCTTC	CASSLSTEEQFF
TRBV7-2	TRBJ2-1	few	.	TGTGCCAGCAGCGACTTGGGGGAGTACAATGAGCAGTTCTTC	CASSDLGEYNEQFF
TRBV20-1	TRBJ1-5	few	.	TGCAGTGCTAGTCCCAACAGGATAGATCAGCCCCAGCATTTT	CSASPNRIDQPQHF
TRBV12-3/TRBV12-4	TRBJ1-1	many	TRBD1	TGTGCCAGCAGTTCCGGGACAGACATTAAGGGGACTGAAGCTTTCTTT	CASSSGTDIKGTEAFF
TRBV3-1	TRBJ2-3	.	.	TGTGCCAGCAGTCAAAGCGCAATTCTGGATACGCAGTATTTT	CASSQSAILDTQYF
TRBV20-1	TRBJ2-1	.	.	TGCAGTGCTTCCGGGACGGTTGGGGCCAATGAGCAGTTCTTC	CSASGTVGANEQFF
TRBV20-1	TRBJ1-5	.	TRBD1	TGCAGTGCCCACCAGACAGGGACCTCAAATCAGCCCCAGCATTTT	CSAHQTGTSNQPQHF
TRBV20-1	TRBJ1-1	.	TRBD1	TGCAGTGCTTCACAGGGGGCCAACACTGAAGCTTTCTTT	CSASQGANTEAFF